Detailed here is one T cell receptor beta chain. Its antigen is not identified. Trimming cost V 4 bases and J 4 bases; bases outside gene matches: 5. Germline V gene data show CDR1 as SEHNR and CDR2 as FQNEAQ (reference sequence). CDR3 length: 15 amino acids. This record comes from a study of cytomegalovirus exposure and HLA in healthy donors. In the PCR, 60 Vbeta and 13 Jbeta primers were used. Generated by immunoSEQ multiplex PCR, the TCRdb table keeps only in-frame clones and is missing some. Of approximately 93,000 clones in the sample, 70% to 85% were seen once. Study-level points and caveats: The authors listed 150 to 200 TCR beta chains as cytomegalovirus-associated. Among TCR beta chains of equal frequency, HLA-associated ones were more clonally expanded in a later analysis. The productive fraction for most TCR beta V segments was about 87% or about 30% in an earlier analysis. Later analysis reportedly placed an Asian-associated ancestry cluster below the roughly 680-donor mean in N-insertions.

The source material was PBMCs. V usage is TRBV7-9 and J usage is TRBJ2-5; TRBD1 agrees at 11 bases. The receptor was isolated from a man aged 50 to 59 in good health and CMV-seronegative. The CDR3 protein is CASSWGTGGLETQYF. In DNA, the CDR3 is TGTGCCAGCAGCTGGGGGACAGGGGGTTTAGAGACCCAGTACTTC.